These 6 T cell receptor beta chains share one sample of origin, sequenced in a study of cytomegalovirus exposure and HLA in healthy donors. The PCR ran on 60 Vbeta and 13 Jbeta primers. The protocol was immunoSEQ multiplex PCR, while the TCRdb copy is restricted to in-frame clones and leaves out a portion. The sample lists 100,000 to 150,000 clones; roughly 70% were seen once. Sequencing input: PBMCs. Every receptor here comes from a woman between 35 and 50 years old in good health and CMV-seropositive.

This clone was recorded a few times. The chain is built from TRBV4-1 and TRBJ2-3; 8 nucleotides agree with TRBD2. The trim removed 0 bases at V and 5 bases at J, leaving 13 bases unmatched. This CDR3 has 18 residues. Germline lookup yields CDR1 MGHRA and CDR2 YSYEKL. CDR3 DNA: TGCGCCAGCAGCCAAGAGTTCGTGGCGGGGGGCCCGAGAGATACGCAGTATTTT. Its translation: CASSQEFVAGGPRDTQYF.

CDR3 protein: CASGRVVAGIGTEQYF. CDR3 in DNA: TGTGCCAGCGGGAGGGTCGTAGCGGGGATCGGAACGGAGCAGTACTTC. This chain joins TRBV2 and TRBJ2-7; 8 positions match TRBD2. This CDR3 spans 16 amino acids. J lost 7 bases, V lost 8 bases, and 19 bases had no gene match. Germline CDR1 reads SNHLY; CDR2 reads FYNNEI.

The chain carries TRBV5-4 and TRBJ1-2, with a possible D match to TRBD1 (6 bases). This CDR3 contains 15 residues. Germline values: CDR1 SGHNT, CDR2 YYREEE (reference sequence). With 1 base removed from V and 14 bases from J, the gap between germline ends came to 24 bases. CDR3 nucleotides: TGTGCCAGCAGCTTGCATCCAACAAGCCCCCTCCAGGGGACCTTC. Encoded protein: CASSLHPTSPLQGTF.

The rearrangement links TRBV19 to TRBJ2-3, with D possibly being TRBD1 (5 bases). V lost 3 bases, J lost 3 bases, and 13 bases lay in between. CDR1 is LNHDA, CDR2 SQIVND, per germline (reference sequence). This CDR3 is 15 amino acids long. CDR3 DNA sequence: TGTGCCAGTAGTATGGCGCCAGGGTCGACAGATACGCAGTATTTT. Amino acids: CASSMAPGSTDTQYF.

CDR3 bases: TGTGCCTGGAGTGTAGGGTGGACAGGGGGCACAGATACGCAGTATTTT. Its translation: CAWSVGWTGGTDTQYF. The chain employs TRBV30 and TRBJ2-3; 9 nucleotides line up with TRBD1. The CDR3 contains 16 residues. V shed 0 bases and J 1 base; nucleotides not matched to a gene: 5. Per the germline V gene, CDR1 is GTSNPN and CDR2 is SVGIG (reference sequence).

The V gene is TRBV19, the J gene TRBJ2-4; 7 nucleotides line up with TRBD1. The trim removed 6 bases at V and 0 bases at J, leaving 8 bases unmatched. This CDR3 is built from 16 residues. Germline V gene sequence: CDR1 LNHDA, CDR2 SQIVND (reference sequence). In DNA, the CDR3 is TGTGCCAGTAGCCAGACAGGGACCATAGCCAAAAACATTCAGTACTTC. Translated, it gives CASSQTGTIAKNIQYF.